This T cell receptor beta chain was sequenced during a study of blood T cell repertoires in COVID-19 (TCRdb year 2020). Regarding the research as a whole: Samples covering the acute and convalescent phases of COVID-19 were provided by collaborators in the United States, Italy and Spain. The sample metadata nearly always contained a de-identified subject ID, COVID-19 status, age in years and sex. The prospective study material was composed of cDNA or gDNA derived from T cells, B-cell-depleted T cells, or PBMCs. The samples were drawn from the first 160 participants of the ongoing ImmuneRACE study and from more than 1,000 subjects provided by 6 global collaborators. Subjects who had been exposed to COVID-19, were actively infected with it, or had recovered from it provided the deeply sampled blood TCRbeta repertoires that made up the dataset. The repertoires were made available in a free public database intended to serve as a resource for research on the immune response to SARS-CoV-2. Where available, HLA class I and class II types were obtained from metadata supplied by the sample provider rather than from assay-based typing.

Participants in the prospective study were enrolled through a virtual design, were aged roughly 18 to 100 years, and lived in roughly 26 United States geographic areas. In the prospective study, participants were assigned to cohorts based on the clinical history participants reported in a screening survey and a study questionnaire. In the prospective study, whole blood, serum and a nasopharyngeal or oropharyngeal swab were collected from each participant by mobile phlebotomists. Participants in the prospective study had the option to provide additional blood draws and questionnaires over a roughly 2-month period. Blood samples from the prospective study were shipped frozen or at room temperature prior to DNA extraction. In regard to this clone: Its specific antigen is unknown. It has no much larger one-base neighbor in the sample; base qualities were not kept.

TCRbeta CDR3 regions were amplified from genomic DNA using the immunoSEQ Assay, a bias-controlled multiplex PCR. The paper's processing steps were these. Within the assay, amplification of reference gene primers was used to estimate how many nucleated cells each sample contained. Sequence reads were collapsed and filtered to measure the absolute abundance of every unique TCRbeta CDR3 rearrangement. For each sample, productive Simpson clonality was calculated as the square root of Simpson's diversity index across productive rearrangements. TCRdb carries this immuneACCESS record with in-frame sequences only. Its versions omit some clonotypes, under half of them owing to an unresolved V gene in the studies checked, with the rest unexplained. That table gives V, J and clone size, and the DNA gave D and trimming. Here the sample has a few hundred thousand clones; approximately 83% occur a single time. Roughly 4% of the sample is held by the ten biggest clonotypes.

What the work shows at the level of the full study, not this receptor alone: Clinical and demographic metadata were provided uncurated, with the amount varying by source and participant.

Trimming leaves V shorter by 3 bases and J shorter by 2 bases, with the junction holding 11 bases beyond the gene matches. The CDR3 measures 19 amino acids from cysteine to phenylalanine. The retained sequence is limited to the CDR3, 57 bases, with the frame set at the first base. The germline V gene (reference sequence) yields LGHDT for CDR1 and YNNKEL for CDR2. The sequence came from a woman aged 40 to 49 with acute COVID-19. The chain is assembled from TRBV3-1 (or the pseudogene TRBV3-2) and TRBJ2-7, and 15 junctional nucleotides match TRBD2. The sample taken for sequencing was PBMCs or T cells enriched from blood (not recorded which). DNA sequence: TGTGCCAGCAGCCACGACCCTTGGGGGACTAGCGGGGGGACCTACGAGCAGTACTTC. The encoded protein is CASSHDPWGTSGGTYEQYF.